This T cell receptor beta chain came from a study of T-cell reconstitution after alpha-beta-depleted transplantation in children. Study findings and constraints: Some patients' high day-60 TCRbeta diversity was traced to surviving recipient T cells and thymic progenitors. The main origin of T-cell counts and diversity one year after transplant was newly produced T cells.

This CDR3 comprises 15 residues. V lost 0 bases and J 7 bases, leaving 13 bases between the germline ends. A TCRbeta library incorporating unique molecular identifiers was prepared. Each CDR3 protein is one row after TCRdb ran MiXCR on the PCR reads. Of approximately 500,000 distinct CDR3 sequences listed, 8% to 11% were seen once; the top ten hold around 2.2%. This clonotype was detected many times. Its antigen is currently unknown. The V gene is TRBV12-3 or TRBV12-4, the J gene TRBJ1-5; D unresolved. The receptor's source is a child aged 2-15 years with inherited bone marrow failure, due to receive a stem cell transplant. The starting material was PBMCs, obtained before TCRalphabeta/CD19-depleted stem cell transplant. The CDR3 loop is CASSLALRARQPQHF. In DNA, the CDR3 is TGTGCCAGCAGTTTAGCGCTCCGGGCGAGACAGCCCCAGCATTTT.